The present T cell receptor beta chain was sequenced within a study of blood T cells in healthy people across ages (dated by TCRdb to about 2015). About the full investigation: In model experiments, roughly one uniquely barcoded TCR beta cDNA molecule per two T cells was captured by template switching. To avoid experimental bias, donors of different ages were spread randomly across the sequencing lanes. Four age groups were formed from the donors: young (average approximately 15 years), middle-aged (approximately 39), aged (under 70) and long-lived (about 80). Two additional independent replicas of 1 million unique cDNA reads from the same blood draw were analyzed for two donors (one aged 18 to 29 and one aged 80 or older). To track age-related changes in TCR beta repertoire diversity, the study relied on deep sequencing normalized with unique cDNA molecular identifiers. What the research found in general, with its limitations: The percentage of naive T cells measured by flow cytometry correlated strongly with observed TCR beta diversity. Because donor CMV infection status was unknown, age-related changes in expanded clonotypes were potentially confounded. Conclusive comparison of naive and antigen-experienced compartments was prevented by the profiling of bulk unsorted PBMCs. As age increased, observed TCR beta diversity per million T cells dropped in a roughly linear way, and a significant reduction was already evident by age 40. Compared with the aged group, the long-lived group had more naive CD4+ T cells, fewer expanded clones and increased TCR diversity, a pattern suggesting age selection. Total diversity estimates from one million sequenced T cells were considered lower bounds and underestimates.

Systemically healthy Caucasian individuals from Russia, some 36 in total and aged roughly 6 to 100 years, were included as donors. Each donor gave about 10 milliliters of peripheral blood, drawn into EDTA-treated Vacutainer tubes. Ficoll-Paque density-gradient centrifugation was used to isolate PBMCs, with at least 7 million per sample. Total RNA was extracted from PBMCs with Trizol reagent, with at least 5.5 micrograms obtained per sample. The percentages of naive CD45RAhigh/CD27high T cells were determined by flow cytometry on a PBMC aliquot from every donor. The CDR3 runs 15 residues from the cysteine to the phenylalanine. Solely the CDR3 DNA is kept, with 45 bases framed from the first base. For CDR1 and CDR2, the germline V gene lists MDHEN and SYDVKM. At the junction V is shortened by 2 bases and J by 8 bases; bases outside the gene matches: 10. Libraries were made using 5' RACE. Sequencing instrument: Illumina HiSeq 2500. A second 7 to 11 cycle PCR used a sample-barcoded 5' primer and a J-beta primer mix. A unique molecular identifier was introduced onto each TCR beta cDNA molecule by a template-switch 5' adaptor carrying 12 random nucleotides. At least 3 million CDR3-containing paired-end reads were obtained from each sample. First-strand cDNA synthesis was performed from all RNA using the Mint cDNA synthesis kit, with priming by a TRBC-specific oligonucleotide. Following uracil-DNA glycosylase treatment, all cDNA underwent a first 18-cycle PCR with the universal primers M1SS and BC2_uni_R. The authors' pipeline ran thus. Each sample was normalized by randomly selecting 1 million high-quality reads, each carrying a distinct molecular identifier. Instead of being binned into consensus sequences, reads that shared molecular identifiers were thrown out. MiTCR, set to a Q25 quality threshold and the strictest error-elimination algorithm, was used for CDR3 identification, clonotype clustering and error correction. Lower-bound total TCR beta diversity was estimated with a nonparametric unseen species model using Euler transformation. TCRdb reprocessed the public reads (quality trimming at Q25 with fastp, clone calling with MiXCR) and kept in-frame beta chains. Duplicate CDR3 protein sequences are folded into a single record with the most common DNA and genes. None of the V and J calls come from the authors' own analysis; TCRdb made them. The sample yields some 1.6 million distinct CDR3 sequences; about 32% were counted once. 11% of the sample lies in the top ten.

In its sample, this clonotype was seen a few times. Its binding antigen is unknown. Base quality data are lacking; no much larger clone is found one base away. Sequences were obtained from blood. The chain is encoded by TRBV28 joined to TRBJ2-3; the junction holds 7 bases that match TRBD2. The sequence was obtained from a woman aged 25 to 39 in good health. The nucleotides are TGTGCCAGCAGTTTACTGTTGGGGGAGGGTAGTACGCAGTATTTT. Translation gives CASSLLLGEGSTQYF.